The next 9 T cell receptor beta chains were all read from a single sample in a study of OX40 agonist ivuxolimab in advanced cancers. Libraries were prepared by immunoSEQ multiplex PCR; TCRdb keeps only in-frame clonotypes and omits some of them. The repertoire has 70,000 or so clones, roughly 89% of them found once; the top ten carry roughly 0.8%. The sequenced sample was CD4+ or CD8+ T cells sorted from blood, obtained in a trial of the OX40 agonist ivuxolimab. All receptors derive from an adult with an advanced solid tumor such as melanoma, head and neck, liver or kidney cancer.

CDR3 in amino acids: CASSYGEAFF. The CDR3 region has the DNA TGTGCCAGCAGTTACGGTGAAGCTTTCTTT. The rearrangement links TRBV28 to TRBJ1-1; D remains ambiguous. CDR3 length: 10 residues. Germline V CDR1 and CDR2: MDHEN, SYDVKM. Trimming left V 4 bases short and J 7 bases short, with 4 bases between.

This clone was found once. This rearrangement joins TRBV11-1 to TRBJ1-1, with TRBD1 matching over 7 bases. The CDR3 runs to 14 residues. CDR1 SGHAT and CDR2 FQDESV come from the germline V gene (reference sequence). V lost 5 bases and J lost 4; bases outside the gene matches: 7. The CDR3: CASSPRPGGTEAFF. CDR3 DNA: TGTGCCAGCAGCCCTCGGCCAGGGGGCACTGAAGCTTTCTTT.

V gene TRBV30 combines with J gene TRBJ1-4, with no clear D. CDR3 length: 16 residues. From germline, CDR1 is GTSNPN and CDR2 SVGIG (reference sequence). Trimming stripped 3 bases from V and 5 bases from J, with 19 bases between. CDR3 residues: CAWRGKLWGENEKLFF. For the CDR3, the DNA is TGTGCCTGGAGGGGAAAACTCTGGGGAGAAAATGAAAAACTGTTTTTT.

CDR3 coding DNA: TGTGCCAGTAGTATAGGGACAGTTAGTCAGCCCCAGCATTTT. It encodes CASSIGTVSQPQHF. The V gene is TRBV19, the J gene TRBJ1-5; D possibly corresponds to TRBD1 (6 bases). In germline, CDR1 is LNHDA, CDR2 SQIVND (reference sequence). The CDR3 has 14 amino acids. Trimming took off 1 base at V and 6 bases at J, with 10 bases between the two ends. Complete variable domain (other parts from reference TRBV19 and TRBJ1-5): DGGITQSPKYLFRKEGQNVTLSCEQNLNHDAMYWYRQDPGQGLRLIYYSQIVNDFQKGDIAEGYSVSREKKESFPLTVTSAQKNPTAFYLCASSIGTVSQPQHFGDGTRLSIL.

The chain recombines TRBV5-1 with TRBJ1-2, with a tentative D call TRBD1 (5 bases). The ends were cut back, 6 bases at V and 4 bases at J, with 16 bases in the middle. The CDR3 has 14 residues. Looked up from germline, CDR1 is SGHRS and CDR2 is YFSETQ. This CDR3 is CASKRSGTAYGYTF. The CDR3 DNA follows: TGCGCCAGCAAACGATCCGGGACGGCCTATGGCTACACCTTC.

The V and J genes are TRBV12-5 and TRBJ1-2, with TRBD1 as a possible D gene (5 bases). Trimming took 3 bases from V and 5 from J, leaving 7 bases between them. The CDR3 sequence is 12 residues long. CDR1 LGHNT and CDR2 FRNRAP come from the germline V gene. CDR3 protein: CASGFSGYGYTF. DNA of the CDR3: TGTGCTAGTGGTTTTTCAGGGTATGGCTACACCTTC. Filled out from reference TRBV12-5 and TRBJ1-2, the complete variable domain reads DARVTQTPRHKVTEMGQEVTMRCQPILGHNTVFWYRQTMMQGLELLAYFRNRAPLDDSGMPKDRFSAEMPDATLATLKIQPSEPRDSAVYFCASGFSGYGYTFGSGTRLTVV.

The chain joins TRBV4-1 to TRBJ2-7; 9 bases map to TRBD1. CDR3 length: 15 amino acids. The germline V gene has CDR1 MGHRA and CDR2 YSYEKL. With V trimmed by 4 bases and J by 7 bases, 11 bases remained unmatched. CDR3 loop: CASSRSEGQGKEQYF. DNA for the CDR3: TGCGCCAGCAGCCGGTCCGAGGGACAGGGTAAAGAGCAGTACTTC.

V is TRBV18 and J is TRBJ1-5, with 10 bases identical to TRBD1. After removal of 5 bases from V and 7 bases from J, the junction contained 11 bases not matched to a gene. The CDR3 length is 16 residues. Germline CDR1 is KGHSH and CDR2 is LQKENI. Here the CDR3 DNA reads TGTGCCAGCTCATCGACGGGACAGGGGTTAGGGCAGCCCCAGCATTTT. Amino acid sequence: CASSSTGQGLGQPQHF.

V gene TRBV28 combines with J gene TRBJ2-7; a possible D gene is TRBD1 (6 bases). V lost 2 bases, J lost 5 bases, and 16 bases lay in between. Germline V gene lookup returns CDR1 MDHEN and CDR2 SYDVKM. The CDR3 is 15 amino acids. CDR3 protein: CASSLVTWGRNEQYF. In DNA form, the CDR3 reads TGTGCCAGCAGTTTAGTTACATGGGGGCGGAACGAGCAGTACTTC.